One sample yielded the 20 T cell receptor beta chains listed below, sequenced in a study of human T cells and chemical hapten exposure. TCRdb ran MiXCR on the RACE reads and lists one entry per CDR3 protein. The repertoire holds approximately 120,000 distinct CDR3 sequences, with roughly a tenth as singletons. Time point defined: patch test 2, 6 weeks after DPC sensitization. Treatment described: therapeutic diphenylcyclopropenone sensitization with weekly scalp DPC. The specimen was whole blood, collected in connection with sensitization to the hapten diphenylcyclopropenone (DPC). Receptors were obtained from a woman aged 40 to 55 with alopecia areata. Some clones in this sample may be carry-over from other donors' samples.

This chain links TRBV7-9 with TRBJ2-3; 7 bases are shared with TRBD2. The CDR3 covers 13 residues. After removal of 5 bases from V and 4 bases from J, the junction contained 3 bases not matched to a gene. Germline V gene data show CDR1 as SEHNR and CDR2 as FQNEAQ (reference sequence). The DNA of the CDR3 is TGTGCCAGCAGCCGGGGGGTCTCAGATACGCAGTATTTT. Encoded protein: CASSRGVSDTQYF.

This clonotype was counted at least ten times. V usage is TRBV24-1 and J usage is TRBJ1-5; D not resolved. The CDR3 runs 12 residues. Germline CDR1 is KGHDR and CDR2 is SFDVKD. Trimming pared 3 bases from V and 3 bases from J, leaving 2 bases between. The CDR3, as DNA: TGTGCCACCAGTGATCCCAATCAGCCCCAGCATTTT. This codes for CATSDPNQPQHF.

In its sample, this clonotype was seen a few times. V and J are TRBV12-3 or TRBV12-4 and TRBJ1-2, with D uncertain. The CDR3 consists of 14 residues. The V end lost 2 bases, the J end lost 2 bases, and 9 bases lay between the germline ends. CDR3 sequence: CASSLRGANYGYTF. The CDR3 DNA reads TGTGCCAGCAGTTTACGCGGAGCCAACTATGGCTACACCTTC.

This clonotype occurred a few times. The chain combines TRBV9 with TRBJ1-1; perhaps TRBD1 as D (5 bases). Trimming cost V 0 bases and J 1 base, with 7 bases left between them. The CDR3 contains 14 residues. Germline CDR1 and CDR2: SGDLS and YYNGEE. The CDR3 is CASSVVGANTEAFF. The CDR3 bases are TGTGCCAGCAGCGTAGTAGGGGCGAACACTGAAGCTTTCTTT.

This clonotype was seen many times. The chain has TRBV12-3 or TRBV12-4 and TRBJ2-4, with 9 bases aligning to TRBD2. Trimming cost V 10 bases and J 4 bases; bases outside gene matches: 5. There are 13 residues in the CDR3. CDR3 DNA sequence: TGTGCCACCGCGGGGGGGGGAAAAAACATTCAGTACTTC. Protein product: CATAGGGKNIQYF.

This clonotype showed up many times. The chain is built from TRBV7-8 and TRBJ2-3; 9 nucleotides agree with TRBD2. The germline V gene has CDR1 SGHVS and CDR2 FQNEAQ. V shed 7 bases and J 4 bases; nucleotides not matched to a gene: 6. The CDR3 is 14 amino acids. Written as DNA, the CDR3 is TGTGCCAGCACCGCGGGGGGGCGGCCAGATACGCAGTATTTT. Residues: CASTAGGRPDTQYF.

This clonotype was seen ten or more times. The J gene is TRBJ1-6, the V gene TRBV27; D gene unclear. V was shortened by 8 bases and J by 11 bases, with 13 bases between the two germline ends. CDR1 is MNHEY and CDR2 is SMNVEV in the germline V gene (reference sequence). The CDR3 extends over 12 amino acids. In DNA, the CDR3 is TGTGCCAGCGGGAGGGTATTACCACCCCTCCACTTT. Translation: CASGRVLPPLHF.

A few counts support this clonotype. The chain employs TRBV7-9 and TRBJ2-5; no definite D call. Germline values: CDR1 SEHNR, CDR2 FQNEAQ (reference sequence). The V end lost 7 bases, the J end lost 5 bases, and 8 bases lay between the germline ends. CDR3 size: 11 residues. The CDR3 DNA is TGTGCCAGCACAAGAACGGAGACCCAGTACTTC. This translates into CASTRTETQYF.

This clonotype was seen many times. The rearrangement links TRBV7-2 to TRBJ2-7; maybe TRBD2 (6 bases). The CDR3 sequence is 14 residues long. Germline loops: CDR1 SGHTA, CDR2 FQGNSA. Trimming removed 1 base at V and 7 bases at J, with 14 bases between. The CDR3 DNA reads TGTGCCAGCAGCTTAGGGCGGGCCGCGGGAGAGCAGTACTTC. Amino acid sequence: CASSLGRAAGEQYF. Together with reference TRBV7-2 and TRBJ2-7, the CDR3 gives the full variable domain: GAGVSQSPSNKVTEKGKDVELRCDPISGHTALYWYRQSLGQGLEFLIYFQGNSAPDKSGLPSDRFSAERTGGSVSTLTIQRTQQEDSAVYLCASSLGRAAGEQYFGPGTRLTVT.

The rearrangement uses TRBV6-2 or TRBV6-3 and TRBJ1-2; 7 bases match TRBD1. Per germline, CDR1 MNHEY and CDR2 SVGEGT. This CDR3 region has 16 residues. The trim removed 10 bases at V and 0 bases at J, leaving 14 bases unmatched. The CDR3 here is CAINLIGTAANYGYTF. The CDR3 DNA sequence: TGTGCCATCAACTTAATCGGGACAGCTGCTAACTATGGCTACACCTTC.

This clonotype appeared a few times. This chain links TRBV12-3 or TRBV12-4 with TRBJ2-5, with no clear D. Deletions cut 3 bases from V and 1 base from J, with 6 bases between. The CDR3 consists of 13 residues. This chain's CDR3 is CASSFNLQETQYF. The DNA of the CDR3 is TGTGCCAGCAGTTTTAACCTCCAAGAGACCCAGTACTTC.

Ten or more counts support this clonotype. The rearrangement uses TRBV9 and TRBJ1-3; 10 bases match TRBD1. The CDR3 covers 18 residues. After removal of 0 bases from V and 2 bases from J, the junction contained 8 bases not matched to a gene. Germline assignment: CDR1 SGDLS and CDR2 YYNGEE. CDR3 in amino acids: CASSVAARQGAPGNTIYF. As DNA, the CDR3 is TGTGCCAGCAGCGTAGCAGCGAGACAGGGGGCACCTGGAAACACCATATATTTT.

The chain has TRBV6-5 and TRBJ1-5; 7 nucleotides agree with TRBD1. After removal of 6 bases from V and 6 bases from J, the junction contained 5 bases not matched to a gene. The germline CDR1 and CDR2 sequences are MNHEY and SVGAGI. The CDR3 covers 13 residues. The CDR3 loop is CASRRDSSQPQHF. The CDR3 coding sequence is TGTGCCAGCAGACGGGACAGTTCTCAGCCCCAGCATTTT.

This clonotype came up many times. This rearrangement joins TRBV6-2 or TRBV6-3 to TRBJ1-5, with D uncertain. V lost 5 bases and J 9 bases, leaving 17 bases between the germline ends. This CDR3 spans 14 amino acids. The germline CDR1 and CDR2 sequences are MNHEY and SVGEGT. The CDR3 DNA is TGTGCCAGCAGTGGAAGTGGCACCTCTTCGCCCCAGCATTTT. Translating gives CASSGSGTSSPQHF.

This chain links TRBV19 with TRBJ2-2, with 7 bases identical to TRBD2. Germline V gene lookup returns CDR1 LNHDA and CDR2 SQIVND (reference sequence). The CDR3 runs 13 residues. The ends lost 3 bases at V and 5 bases at J; junction bases unmatched: 0. The CDR3 coding sequence is TGTGCCAGTAGTATGGGAGGGACCGGGGAGCTGTTTTTT. As protein: CASSMGGTGELFF.

The table lists this clonotype with many counts. This chain connects TRBV6-2 or TRBV6-3 to TRBJ1-5; D unresolved. This CDR3 has 16 residues. The germline CDR1 and CDR2 sequences are MNHEY and SVGEGT. Trimming removed 6 bases from V and 0 bases from J, with 15 bases in between. CDR3 loop: CASSYRGSYSNQPQHF. The CDR3 DNA reads as TGTGCCAGCAGCTACCGGGGATCATATAGCAATCAGCCCCAGCATTTT.

In its sample, this clonotype was seen many times. The chain combines TRBV7-2 with TRBJ1-3; 7 nucleotides align to TRBD1. Germline assignment: CDR1 SGHTA and CDR2 FQGNSA. This CDR3 is built from 14 residues. J lost 2 bases, V lost 8 bases, and 6 bases had no gene match. Here the CDR3 reads CASLGRGPGNTIYF. For the CDR3, the DNA is TGTGCCAGCTTAGGGAGGGGGCCTGGAAACACCATATATTTT.

The CDR3 is CASGRQDNEKLFF. The CDR3 DNA reads TGTGCCAGCGGGAGACAGGATAATGAAAAACTGTTTTTT. The chain recombines TRBV28 with TRBJ1-4; a possible D gene is TRBD1 (6 bases). Looked up from germline, CDR1 is MDHEN and CDR2 is SYDVKM. Trimming took off 8 bases at V and 4 bases at J, with 11 bases between the two ends. CDR3 length: 13 amino acids.

This clonotype was recorded at least ten times. J is TRBJ1-2 and V is TRBV27; D is possibly TRBD1 (5 bases). This CDR3 spans 15 amino acids. V lost 4 bases and J lost 4, with 16 bases in between. Germline assignment: CDR1 MNHEY and CDR2 SMNVEV (reference sequence). CDR3 DNA sequence: TGTGCCAGCAGTTCAACCTGGGACGGAATCTATGGCTACACCTTC. Translating gives CASSSTWDGIYGYTF.

This clonotype was observed a handful of times. This chain joins TRBV12-3 or TRBV12-4 and TRBJ2-1, with D possibly being TRBD2 (6 bases). Trimming removed 8 bases at V and 0 bases at J, with 14 bases between. The CDR3 has 15 amino acids. CDR3 loop: CASGTRDSSYNEQFF. The CDR3 DNA reads as TGTGCCAGCGGTACCCGGGACTCCTCCTACAATGAGCAGTTCTTC.